These 22 T cell receptor beta chains were all obtained from the same sample, sequenced in a study of T-cell reconstitution after alpha-beta-depleted transplantation in children. Preparation of the TCRbeta library involved a method that used unique molecular identifiers. TCRdb itself ran the PCR reads through MiXCR, one entry per CDR3 protein. Of roughly 590,000 distinct CDR3 sequences detected, approximately 15% appear once; the ten largest clones hold 1.1%. Material: PBMCs from the stem cell graft donor, obtained from the stem cell graft. The receptor set was obtained from a human donor who donated a stem cell graft to a child with acute myeloid leukemia.

This clonotype was observed a handful of times. The chain recombines TRBV12-3 or TRBV12-4 with TRBJ2-7, with 7 bases identical to TRBD1. V shed 5 bases, J shed 7 bases, and the junction held 11 bases outside the gene matches. CDR3 length equals 14 residues. CDR3 region: CASSQTGPPWEQYV. CDR3 nucleotide sequence: TGTGCCAGCAGTCAGACAGGGCCCCCCTGGGAGCAGTACGTC.

Note on this clonotype: A much larger clone differs from this one at a single base, so this may be a read error. The rearrangement uses TRBV20-1 and TRBJ1-5; 9 nucleotides match TRBD1. This CDR3 region has 15 residues. In germline, CDR1 is DFQATT, CDR2 SNEGSKA (reference sequence). V trimming: 4 bases; J trimming: 6 bases; junction bases outside the gene matches: 10. Here the CDR3 reads CSAKDRDRVTQPQHF. The CDR3 nucleotides read TGCAGTGCTAAAGACCGGGACAGGGTAACTCAGCCCCAGCATTTT.

This sequence joins TRBV3-1 and TRBJ2-5, with 9 bases that match TRBD2. Germline-derived CDR1 and CDR2 are LGHDT and YNNKEL (reference sequence). The CDR3 spans 15 residues. J lost 1 base, V lost 3 bases, and 3 bases had no gene match. In DNA form, the CDR3 reads TGTGCCAGCAGCCACCTAGCGGGGAGCCAAGAGACCCAGTACTTC. Amino acids: CASSHLAGSQETQYF.

The V gene is TRBV20-1, the J gene TRBJ1-3; no reliable D call. Germline V gives CDR1 DFQATT, CDR2 SNEGSKA (reference sequence). This CDR3 is built from 14 residues. V lost 6 bases, J lost 2 bases, and 14 bases lay in between. The CDR3 reads CSAPRGGTGNTIYF. For the CDR3, the DNA is TGCAGTGCCCCTCGGGGAGGGACTGGAAACACCATATATTTT.

This clonotype was seen at least ten times. This rearrangement joins TRBV12-3 or TRBV12-4 to TRBJ2-3; unclear D gene. The CDR3 runs 12 residues. Between the trimmed V and J ends, which lost 6 bases and 5 bases, there was a span of 9 bases. CDR3 bases: TGTGCCAGCAGAAAAGAGGAAGATACGCAGTATTTT. As protein: CASRKEEDTQYF.

Many counts were recorded for this clonotype. This chain uses TRBV7-9 with TRBJ2-5; D gene ambiguous. The germline V gene has CDR1 SEHNR and CDR2 FQNEAQ (reference sequence). Trimming removed 0 bases from V and 13 bases from J, with 18 bases in between. The length of the CDR3 is 14 residues. The DNA for the CDR3 is TGTGCCAGCAGCTTAGCGTTACGGCCGGACGTTGGGTACTTC. Translation gives CASSLALRPDVGYF.

The chain recombines TRBV11-1 with TRBJ1-4; D gene unclear. In germline, CDR1 is SGHAT, CDR2 FQDESV (reference sequence). The CDR3 contains 18 residues. V gave up 1 base and J gave up 2 bases, with 17 bases separating them. Written as DNA, the CDR3 is TGTGCCAGCAGCTTAGGAGTCAGGCTCGGTTCTACTAATGAAAAACTGTTTTTT. This codes for CASSLGVRLGSTNEKLFF.

The CDR3 bases are TGTGCCAGCAGCTTAGTTGGGCAGGGGTCAACCCAGTATTTT. This translates into CASSLVGQGSTQYF. The chain is built from TRBV7-2 and TRBJ2-3, with D perhaps matching TRBD1 (6 bases). Trimming took 1 base from V and 12 from J, leaving 17 bases between them. CDR1 is SGHTA and CDR2 is FQGNSA in the germline V gene. This CDR3 has 14 residues.

The V and J genes are TRBV25-1 and TRBJ1-5; 7 bases match TRBD1. The V and J ends lost 4 bases and 5 bases, in that order; junction bases with no gene match: 2. Looked up from germline, CDR1 is MGHDK and CDR2 is SYGVNS. CDR3 length equals 13 residues. The CDR3 sequence is CASSATGDQPQHF. CDR3 DNA sequence: TGTGCCAGCAGTGCAACAGGGGATCAGCCCCAGCATTTT.

This clonotype was seen ten or more times. This rearrangement joins TRBV20-1 to TRBJ1-4, with D possibly being TRBD1 (6 bases). The CDR3 covers 14 residues. Germline loops: CDR1 DFQATT, CDR2 SNEGSKA (reference sequence). V lost 6 bases and J 2 bases, leaving 13 bases between the germline ends. Written as DNA, the CDR3 is TGCAGTGCAGATCAGGGGCGGACTAATGAAAAACTGTTTTTT. Its translation is CSADQGRTNEKLFF.

V usage is TRBV7-9 and J usage is TRBJ2-7, with D possibly being TRBD1 or TRBD2 (5 bases each). Germline-derived CDR1 and CDR2 are SEHNR and FQNEAQ (reference sequence). This CDR3 contains 13 residues. The V end was cut by 4 bases, the J end by 7 bases, with 14 bases between. The CDR3 DNA sequence: TGTGCCAGCAGCTGGGACGCCTCGAGGGAGCAGTACGTC. Translated, it gives CASSWDASREQYV.

This clonotype came up many times. The chain combines TRBV29-1 with TRBJ2-7, with D unresolved. Germline lookup yields CDR1 SQVTM and CDR2 ANQGSEA. The CDR3 has 12 residues. Trimming removed 4 bases at V and 2 bases at J, with 9 bases between. Here the CDR3 reads CSVGTVTYEQYF. CDR3 DNA sequence: TGCAGCGTTGGGACGGTTACCTACGAGCAGTACTTC.

This clonotype occurred a few times. The rearrangement uses TRBV5-5 and TRBJ1-5; D unresolved. This CDR3 is built from 14 residues. V was cut by 2 bases and J by 6 bases, with 12 bases left in between. In germline, CDR1 is SGHKS, CDR2 YYEKEE (reference sequence). The CDR3 reads CASSFDISGQPQHF. The CDR3 nucleotides are TGTGCCAGCAGCTTTGACATATCGGGTCAGCCCCAGCATTTT. Together with reference TRBV5-5 and TRBJ1-5, the CDR3 gives the full variable domain: DAGVTQSPTHLIKTRGQQVTLRCSPISGHKSVSWYQQVLGQGPQFIFQYYEKEERGRGNFPDRFSARQFPNYSSELNVNALLLGDSALYLCASSFDISGQPQHFGDGTRLSIL.

This clonotype was picked up one time. The chain couples TRBV4-1 to TRBJ1-1; 9 positions agree with TRBD1. There are 15 residues in the CDR3. V shed 0 bases, J shed 5 bases, and the junction held 4 bases outside the gene matches. Germline V gives CDR1 MGHRA, CDR2 YSYEKL. The CDR3 bases are TGCGCCAGCAGCCAAGATTCCGGGACAGGGACTGAAGCTTTCTTT. Protein: CASSQDSGTGTEAFF.

This clonotype was counted between two and nine times. The CDR3 nucleotides read TGTGCCAGCAGCTTATACAGCGGGGCTCAGTCAGGCGAAAAACTGTTTTTT. It codes for CASSLYSGAQSGEKLFF. The chain recombines TRBV7-8 with TRBJ1-4; TRBD1 is a possible D gene (5 bases). CDR1 is SGHVS, CDR2 FQNEAQ, per germline. V gave up 2 bases and J gave up 8 bases, with 21 bases separating them. The CDR3 loop spans 17 amino acids.

Only a few counts were recorded for this clonotype. The V call is TRBV7-9, the J call TRBJ1-1; TRBD1 matches 9 bases. The CDR3 has 14 residues. CDR1 and CDR2 (germline): SEHNR, FQNEAQ (reference sequence). V was pared by 4 bases and J by 7 bases, with 7 bases of the junction left unmatched. CDR3 coding DNA: TGTGCCAGCAGCTCGTTACAGGGGGCGGTTGAAGCTTTCTTT. It codes for CASSSLQGAVEAFF.

The gene calls are TRBV25-1 and TRBJ2-3; D gene unclear. Trimming shortened V by 1 base and J by 5 bases, and 16 bases separated the two germline ends. The length of the CDR3 is 16 residues. Per the germline V gene, CDR1 is MGHDK and CDR2 is SYGVNS. The CDR3 DNA follows: TGTGCCAGCAGTGAATGGTCAGCAAACGCCCGAGATACGCAGTATTTT. It translates to CASSEWSANARDTQYF. Full variable domain (remainder filled in from reference TRBV25-1 and TRBJ2-3): EADIYQTPRYLVIGTGKKITLECSQTMGHDKMYWYQQDPGMELHLIHYSYGVNSTEKGDLSSESTVSRIRTEHFPLTLESARPSHTSQYLCASSEWSANARDTQYFGPGTRLTVL.

There are many counts of this clonotype. The chain links TRBV29-1 to TRBJ2-5, with D maybe TRBD2 (7 bases). V lost 4 bases to trimming and J lost 5 bases, with 14 bases between them. The CDR3 runs 13 residues. The germline CDR1 and CDR2 sequences are SQVTM and ANQGSEA. The CDR3 DNA sequence: TGCAGCGTTGGATGGGGGGGCGACGAGACCCAGTACTTC. Translation: CSVGWGGDETQYF.

V usage is TRBV6-1 and J usage is TRBJ1-5, with 7 bases matching TRBD1. Germline V gene lookup returns CDR1 MNHNS and CDR2 SASEGT. This CDR3 has 16 residues. V was pared by 7 bases and J by 4 bases, with 13 bases of the junction left unmatched. The CDR3 loop is CASMEGGRVGNQPQHF. Written as DNA, the CDR3 is TGTGCCAGCATGGAAGGGGGCCGTGTCGGGAATCAGCCCCAGCATTTT.

This clonotype was seen only a few times. V and J are TRBV7-2 and TRBJ2-1; 8 bases fit TRBD2. J gave up 10 bases and V 5 bases, and 16 bases lay outside the gene matches. This CDR3 has 16 amino acids. In germline, CDR1 is SGHTA, CDR2 FQGNSA. The DNA for the CDR3 is TGTGCCAGCAGCCCCTGGGGAGCGGGGGCACTGGGGGAGCAGTTCTTC. Translating gives CASSPWGAGALGEQFF.

This chain connects TRBV10-3 to TRBJ2-1; possibly TRBD1 for D (6 bases). The ends were cut back, 0 bases at V and 5 bases at J, with 8 bases in the middle. This CDR3 spans 14 amino acids. Germline lookup yields CDR1 ENHRY and CDR2 SYGVKD. The CDR3 reads CAISESYRDNEQFF. The CDR3 coding sequence is TGTGCCATCAGTGAGTCGTACAGGGACAATGAGCAGTTCTTC.

This clonotype was recorded at least ten times. The chain recombines TRBV6-5 with TRBJ1-1, with TRBD1 matching over 8 bases. V lost 6 bases to trimming and J lost 7 bases; unmatched junction nucleotides: 10. From germline, CDR1 is MNHEY and CDR2 SVGAGI. The CDR3 sequence is 14 residues long. This CDR3 is CASRPLDREDEAFF. DNA of the CDR3: TGTGCCAGCAGACCGTTGGACAGGGAAGATGAAGCTTTCTTT.